This entry features one T cell receptor beta chain sequence. The source of the sample is a study of control samples from healthy donors and cancer patients. The CDR3 runs 16 residues. V lost 4 bases and J lost 2, with 15 bases in between. The V gene's germline CDR1 is LGHDT and CDR2 YNNKEL (reference sequence). Profiled with immunoSEQ multiplex PCR; TCRdb holds only in-frame clones, not every one. The profile shows 90,000 or so clones, about nine tenths of them singletons. Material for sequencing was blood. This TCR came from an older woman in good health. The gene calls are TRBV3-1 (or the pseudogene TRBV3-2) and TRBJ2-1, with D maybe TRBD2 (5 bases). Here the CDR3 reads CASSPSGSRTYNEQFF. The CDR3 nucleotides read TGTGCCAGCAGCCCCTCGGGGTCGAGAACCTACAATGAGCAGTTCTTC.